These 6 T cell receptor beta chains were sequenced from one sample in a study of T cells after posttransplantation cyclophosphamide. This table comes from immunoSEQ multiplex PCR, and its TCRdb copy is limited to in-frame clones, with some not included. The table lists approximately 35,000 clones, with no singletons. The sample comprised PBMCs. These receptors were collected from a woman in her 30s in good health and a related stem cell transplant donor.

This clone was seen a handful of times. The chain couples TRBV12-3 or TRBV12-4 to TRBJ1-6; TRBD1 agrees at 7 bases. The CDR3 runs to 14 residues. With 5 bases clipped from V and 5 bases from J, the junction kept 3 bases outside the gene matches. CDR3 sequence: CASSEDRHNSPLHF. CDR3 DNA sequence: TGTGCCAGCAGTGAGGACAGGCATAATTCACCCCTCCACTTT.

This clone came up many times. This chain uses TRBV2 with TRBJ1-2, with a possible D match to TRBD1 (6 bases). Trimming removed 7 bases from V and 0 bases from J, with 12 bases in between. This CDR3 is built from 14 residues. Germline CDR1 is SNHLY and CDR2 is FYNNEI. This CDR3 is CASNRDTTNYGYTF. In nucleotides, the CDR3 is TGTGCCAGCAATCGGGACACTACTAACTATGGCTACACCTTC.

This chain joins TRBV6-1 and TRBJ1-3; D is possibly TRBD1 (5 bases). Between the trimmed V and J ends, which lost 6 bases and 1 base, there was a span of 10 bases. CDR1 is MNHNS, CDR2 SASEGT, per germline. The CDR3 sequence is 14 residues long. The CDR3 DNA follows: TGTGCCAGCAGAATCCGGGGGTCTGGAAACACCATATATTTT. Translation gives CASRIRGSGNTIYF.

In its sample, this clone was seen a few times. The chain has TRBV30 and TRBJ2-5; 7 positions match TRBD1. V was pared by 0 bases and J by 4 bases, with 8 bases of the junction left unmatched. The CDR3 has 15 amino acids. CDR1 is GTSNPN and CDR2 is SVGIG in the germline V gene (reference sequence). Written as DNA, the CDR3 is TGTGCCTGGAGTGTAGGGGGCGCGTCCGGAGAGACCCAGTACTTC. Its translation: CAWSVGGASGETQYF.

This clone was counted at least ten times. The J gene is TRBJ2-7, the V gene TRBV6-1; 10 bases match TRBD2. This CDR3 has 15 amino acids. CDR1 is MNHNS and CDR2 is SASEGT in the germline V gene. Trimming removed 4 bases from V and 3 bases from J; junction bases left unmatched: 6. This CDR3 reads CASSGTSGDHYEQYF. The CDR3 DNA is TGTGCCAGCAGTGGCACTAGCGGGGACCACTACGAGCAGTACTTC.

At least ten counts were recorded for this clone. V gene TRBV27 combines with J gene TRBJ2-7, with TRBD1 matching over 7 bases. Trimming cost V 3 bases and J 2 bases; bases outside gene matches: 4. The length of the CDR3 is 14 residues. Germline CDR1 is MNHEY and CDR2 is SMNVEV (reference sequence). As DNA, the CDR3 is TGTGCCAGCAGTTTTGGCAGGGGGACCTACGAGCAGTACTTC. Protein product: CASSFGRGTYEQYF.